The source of this T cell receptor (beta chain) is a study of regulatory T cells in long-lasting Graves disease. Time point here: newly diagnosed GD, antithyroid drugs for less than 3 months. Construction of the TCR library relied on RNA isolated from PBMCs. Study findings and constraints: Less diverse TCR repertoires were seen in persistent Graves' patients than in newly diagnosed ones.

In regard to this clonotype: Its cognate antigen is unknown.

Germline-derived CDR1 and CDR2 are DFQATT and SNEGSKA (reference sequence). Trimming took off 5 bases at V and 1 base at J, with 14 bases between the two ends. CDR3 size: 15 residues. Assembly of TCR beta libraries relied on iRepertoire HTBI primers together with Arm-PCR of CDR3 regions. TCRdb re-analysed the multiplex PCR reads in MiXCR, keeping a single row per CDR3 protein. The top ten hold roughly a tenth of the sample, which has a few hundred thousand distinct CDR3 sequences, around an eighth seen once. These same records also appear under a second study, on T cells in Graves' hyperthyroidism and ophthalmopathy. That paper states: An initial round of RT-PCR targeting the TCR CDR3 relied on the HTBI primer set. Among thyroid clonotypes expanded above 0.001, most also appeared in blood. Patients with ophthalmopathy were separated from those with stable hyperthyroidism by a 13 V-J model.

This chain uses TRBV20-1 with TRBJ2-2, with a tentative D call TRBD2 (6 bases). The TCR was taken from a man younger than 45 with Graves disease. The sample was peripheral blood mononuclear cells (PBMCs), taken at new diagnosis, from a patient treated with antithyroid drugs. CDR3 loop: CSAPYSGWNTGELFF. The DNA for the CDR3 is TGCAGTGCTCCCTACAGCGGGTGGAACACCGGGGAGCTGTTTTTT.